The 27 T cell receptor beta chains below come from one sample, sequenced in a study of low-dose radiotherapy and immunotherapy resistance in tumors. TRAV and TRBV primers primed cDNA for both TCRalpha and TCRbeta. With a V-primer adapter and a constant-region primer, TCRs were amplified for 20 to 25 PCR cycles. TCRdb analysed the reads with MiXCR anew, one entry per CDR3 protein. The sample contains 40,000 or so distinct CDR3 sequences, 20% to 30% of which appear only once. Specified time point: after trial treatment. Treatment defined: LDRT plus nivolumab, ipilimumab, low-dose cyclophosphamide and aspirin (RACIN trial). Material: PBMCs, obtained after low-dose radiotherapy plus immunotherapy. The source is a male donor with prostate cancer.

Only a few counts were recorded for this clonotype. This sequence is one base from a far larger clone and is likely a read error. The chain carries TRBV6-6 and TRBJ2-1, with 11 bases aligning to TRBD2. The CDR3 is 15 amino acids. The germline gives CDR1 MNHNY, CDR2 SVGAGI (reference sequence). V trimming: 0 bases; J trimming: 7 bases; junction bases outside the gene matches: 2. The CDR3 DNA sequence: TGTGCCAGCAGTTACTCGCTAGCGGGAGGAAATGAGCAGTTCTTC. It yields the protein CASSYSLAGGNEQFF.

The chain couples TRBV6-1 to TRBJ2-3; no firm D call. Germline V gene data show CDR1 as MNHNS and CDR2 as SASEGT. Trimming removed 7 bases at V and 2 bases at J, with 13 bases between. The CDR3 length is 14 residues. The CDR3 DNA follows: TGTGCCAGCATTAGAGACGCTAACACAGATACGCAGTATTTT. Translating gives CASIRDANTDTQYF.

V gene TRBV9 combines with J gene TRBJ2-1, with D tentatively TRBD1 (5 bases). V was cut by 0 bases and J by 7 bases, with 5 bases left in between. Germline V CDR1 and CDR2: SGDLS, YYNGEE. This CDR3 contains 12 residues. The CDR3 protein is CASSVAGNEQFF. DNA of the CDR3: TGTGCCAGCAGCGTAGCAGGGAATGAGCAGTTCTTC.

With regard to this clonotype: Since a far larger clone is one base different, this is likely a read error. This CDR3 is CASSQGQGYNEQYF. Here the CDR3 DNA reads TGCGCCAGCAGCCAGGGACAGGGGTACAATGAGCAGTACTTC. This chain joins TRBV5-1 and TRBJ2-7; TRBD1 matches 10 bases. CDR1 and CDR2 (germline): SGHRS, YFSETQ. Germline trimming cut 4 bases from V and 7 bases from J; bases unmatched to any gene: 8. The CDR3 loop spans 14 amino acids.

Comment on this clonotype: This likely traces to a read error, being one base from a far larger clone. The gene calls are TRBV7-9 and TRBJ2-7; D remains ambiguous. V lost 0 bases, J lost 3 bases, and 6 bases lay in between. Germline CDR1 and CDR2: SEHNR and FQNEAQ (reference sequence). The CDR3 is made up of 13 amino acids. For the CDR3, the DNA is TGTGCCAGCAGCTTAGCTAGCTTCTACGAGCAGTACTTC. Amino acid sequence: CASSLASFYEQYF.

CDR3 loop: CASSFGAGSGYEQYF. CDR3 in DNA: TGTGCCAGCAGCTTCGGCGCGGGATCGGGGTACGAGCAGTACTTC. V gene TRBV11-2 combines with J gene TRBJ2-7, with D maybe TRBD2 (6 bases). CDR1 and CDR2 from the germline V gene are SGHAT and FQNNGV. With 3 bases removed from V and 4 bases from J, the gap between germline ends came to 16 bases. This CDR3 comprises 15 residues.

This clonotype showed up many times. V and J are TRBV19 and TRBJ2-2; 9 bases are a match to TRBD2. From germline, CDR1 is LNHDA and CDR2 SQIVND (reference sequence). V lost 3 bases to trimming and J lost 3 bases; unmatched junction nucleotides: 11. The CDR3 contains 18 residues. The CDR3 DNA reads TGTGCCAGTAGTATCCCCCTCGCGGGGGGGCCCTACACCGGGGAGCTGTTTTTT. Translated, it gives CASSIPLAGGPYTGELFF. The variable domain in full, completed from reference TRBV19 and TRBJ2-2, reads DGGITQSPKYLFRKEGQNVTLSCEQNLNHDAMYWYRQDPGQGLRLIYYSQIVNDFQKGDIAEGYSVSREKKESFPLTVTSAQKNPTAFYLCASSIPLAGGPYTGELFFGEGSRLTVL.

This clonotype showed up many times. The V gene is TRBV30, the J gene TRBJ1-4; D possibly corresponds to TRBD1 (6 bases). V lost 3 bases, J lost 4 bases, and 12 bases lay in between. The CDR3 extends over 14 amino acids. Germline values: CDR1 GTSNPN, CDR2 SVGIG (reference sequence). The CDR3 DNA reads TGTGCCTGGAGCGAAGACAGGATTAATGAAAAACTGTTTTTT. The encoded protein is CAWSEDRINEKLFF.

This clonotype turned up a few times. A far larger clone differs by one base, so this is likely a read error. The V call is TRBV7-2, the J call TRBJ2-5; 8 bases line up with TRBD2. Germline CDR1 SGHTA, CDR2 FQGNSA. The CDR3 consists of 14 residues. J was trimmed by 11 bases and V by 5 bases; bases with no gene match: 13. The CDR3 protein is CASSPPGLGNEQYF. The CDR3 nucleotides read TGTGCCAGCAGCCCCCCGGGACTAGGCAATGAGCAGTACTTC.

This clonotype was found many times. The gene calls are TRBV6-6 and TRBJ2-4, with D perhaps TRBD2 (6 bases). The CDR3 is 14 residues long. The V end lost 8 bases, the J end lost 2 bases, and 13 bases lay between the germline ends. From germline, CDR1 is MNHNY and CDR2 SVGAGI (reference sequence). In nucleotides, the CDR3 is TGTGCCAGCTCTCGGCTAGCGCCCAAAAACATTCAGTACTTC. This codes for CASSRLAPKNIQYF.

The sample holds many counts of this clonotype. This sequence joins TRBV5-1 and TRBJ2-2; D perhaps matches TRBD2 (6 bases). CDR3 length: 15 residues. The V and J ends lost 1 base and 0 bases respectively, with 7 bases between them. Germline lookup yields CDR1 SGHRS and CDR2 YFSETQ. The CDR3 spells CASSLWGANTGELFF. The CDR3 nucleotides read TGCGCCAGCAGCTTGTGGGGGGCGAACACCGGGGAGCTGTTTTTT.

At least ten counts were recorded for this clonotype. The chain couples TRBV7-6 to TRBJ1-1; 10 nucleotides align to TRBD1. The CDR3 contains 18 residues. After removal of 5 bases from V and 6 bases from J, the junction contained 18 bases not matched to a gene. Germline V CDR1 and CDR2: SGHVS, FNYEAQ. The CDR3 nucleotides read TGTGCCAGCAGCAAACGCCGACAGGGGGCAAGTCAATGGGCTGAAGCTTTCTTT. Its translation: CASSKRRQGASQWAEAFF.

As concerns this clonotype: Given a far larger clone just one base away, this is likely a sequencing read error. J is TRBJ2-1 and V is TRBV13; a possible D gene is TRBD1 (5 bases). V was shortened by 3 bases and J by 10 bases, with 19 bases between the two germline ends. Germline-derived CDR1 and CDR2 are PRHDT and FYEKMQ (reference sequence). The CDR3 contains 15 residues. The CDR3 region is CASSFHVGASYEQFF. CDR3 nucleotides: TGTGCCAGCAGCTTCCATGTAGGGGCGTCCTACGAGCAGTTCTTC.

Regarding this clonotype: Germline is not matched at one junction end, which may reflect a read error. This chain joins TRBV12-3 or TRBV12-4 and TRBJ2-1; a weak D match, TRBD2 (6 bases). The CDR3 spans 16 residues. The DNA of the CDR3 is TGTGCCAGCAGCCCCTTAGTGGGTCTGGACTACAATGAGCAGTCCTTC. Amino acids: CASSPLVGLDYNEQSF.

Points on this clonotype: A far larger clone is one nucleotide away, so this likely arose from a read error. The chain combines TRBV29-1 with TRBJ2-7; D might be TRBD1 (8 bases). The germline CDR1 and CDR2 sequences are SQVTM and ANQGSEA. V lost 7 bases to trimming and J lost 7 bases, with 17 bases between them. The CDR3 has 12 residues. The CDR3 protein is CSAYRGGNEQYF. CDR3 nucleotides: TGCAGCGCCTACAGGGGGGGCAATGAGCAGTACTTC.

This clonotype appeared many times. The genes are TRBV5-1 and TRBJ2-1; TRBD2 matches 14 bases. This CDR3 comprises 16 residues. Per germline, CDR1 SGHRS and CDR2 YFSETQ. V was pared by 2 bases and J by 8 bases, with 6 bases of the junction left unmatched. DNA of the CDR3: TGCGCCAGCAGCTTACTCGGGACTAGCGGGAGAGATGAGCAGTTCTTC. This codes for CASSLLGTSGRDEQFF.

This clonotype was observed a handful of times. The chain joins TRBV19 to TRBJ1-2, with D unclear. Germline V lookup: CDR1 LNHDA, CDR2 SQIVND (reference sequence). Trimming left V 5 bases short and J 4 bases short, with 14 bases between. This CDR3 comprises 14 residues. This CDR3 reads CASSEQPGTYGYTF. The CDR3 DNA reads as TGTGCCAGTAGTGAACAACCAGGTACCTATGGCTACACCTTC.

About this clonotype itself: A far larger clone is one base from this, pointing to a likely read error. The genes are TRBV9 and TRBJ2-1; 9 bases map to TRBD2. Germline assignment: CDR1 SGDLS and CDR2 YYNGEE. The CDR3 length is 16 residues. V shed 0 bases and J 10 bases; nucleotides not matched to a gene: 11. CDR3 nucleotide sequence: TGTGCCAGCAGCGTAGGAGGGTCAGCGGGGGGCTACGAGCAGTTCTTC. Its protein product is CASSVGGSAGGYEQFF.

V gene TRBV18 combines with J gene TRBJ2-3; TRBD2 aligns across 10 bases. The germline V gene has CDR1 KGHSH and CDR2 LQKENI. There are 16 residues in the CDR3. The V segment lost 3 bases and the J segment 0 bases; nucleotides outside the gene matches: 3. This chain's CDR3 is CASSPSSGRSTDTQYF. The CDR3 coding sequence is TGTGCCAGCTCACCCTCTAGCGGGAGAAGCACAGATACGCAGTATTTT. The variable domain in full, with the rest retrieved from reference TRBV18 and TRBJ2-3, is NAGVMQNPRHLVRRRGQEARLRCSPMKGHSHVYWYRQLPEEGLKFMVYLQKENIIDESGMPKERFSAEFPKEGPSILRIQQVVRGDSAAYFCASSPSSGRSTDTQYFGPGTRLTVL.

This clonotype was recorded at least ten times. One junction end disagrees with the germline gene, perhaps due to a read error. The rearrangement links TRBV5-1 to TRBJ1-5; 10 bases match TRBD1. This CDR3 is built from 16 residues. Per the germline V gene, CDR1 is SGHRS and CDR2 is YFSETQ. The CDR3 DNA sequence: TGTGCCAGCAGCCGCGGGGACAGGGGTTCAAATCAGCCCCAGCATTTT. Encoded protein: CASSRGDRGSNQPQHF.

In regard to this clonotype: With a much larger clone just one base away, this may be a read error. The V gene is TRBV3-1, the J gene TRBJ2-6; D not resolved. Trimming removed 4 bases from V and 3 bases from J, with 1 base in between. The CDR3 runs 12 residues. Germline V gives CDR1 LGHDT, CDR2 YNNKEL (reference sequence). CDR3 loop: CASSLGANVLTF. The CDR3 DNA reads as TGTGCCAGCAGCCTTGGGGCCAACGTCCTGACTTTC.

By frequency in the sample, this clonotype is medium-sized. The rearrangement uses TRBV5-1 and TRBJ2-1, with a possible D match to TRBD1 (6 bases). CDR3 length: 16 residues. CDR1 is SGHRS and CDR2 is YFSETQ in the germline V gene. Trimming pared 1 base from V and 6 bases from J, leaving 17 bases between. The CDR3 nucleotides read TGCGCCAGCAGCTTGCTAGCCACAGGGTCATCCAATGAGCAGTTCTTC. Encoded protein: CASSLLATGSSNEQFF.

A note on this clonotype: With only one base between it and a far larger clone, this is likely a read error. The J gene is TRBJ2-4, the V gene TRBV9; D remains unclear. CDR1 SGDLS and CDR2 YYNGEE come from the germline V gene. The CDR3 runs 15 residues. Trimming stripped 3 bases from V and 13 bases from J, with 23 bases between. CDR3 sequence reads: CASSGSSFSYNEQYF. CDR3 in DNA: TGTGCCAGCAGCGGCTCCTCGTTCTCCTACAATGAGCAGTACTTC.

This clonotype was observed at least ten times. The chain uses TRBV5-1 and TRBJ2-2; 8 bases match TRBD1. V dropped 0 bases and J dropped 1; count of bases not matched to a gene: 2. CDR1 and CDR2 from the germline V gene are SGHRS and YFSETQ. CDR3 length: 16 residues. The CDR3 here is CASSLGGQGNTGELFF. The CDR3, as DNA: TGCGCCAGCAGCTTGGGAGGACAGGGGAACACCGGGGAGCTGTTTTTT.

This clonotype was recorded at least ten times. The rearrangement uses TRBV7-2 and TRBJ2-1; 12 nucleotides line up with TRBD2. V lost 5 bases and J lost 7; bases outside the gene matches: 12. The CDR3 has 17 amino acids. The germline V gene encodes CDR1 SGHTA and CDR2 FQGNSA. The CDR3 nucleotides are TGTGCCAGCAGCGGCCGACTAGCGGGAGTCCGATTGAATGAGCAGTTCTTC. Its translation is CASSGRLAGVRLNEQFF. The full variable domain, its missing parts supplied by reference TRBV7-2 and TRBJ2-1, is GAGVSQSPSNKVTEKGKDVELRCDPISGHTALYWYRQSLGQGLEFLIYFQGNSAPDKSGLPSDRFSAERTGGSVSTLTIQRTQQEDSAVYLCASSGRLAGVRLNEQFFGPGTRLTVL.

There are many counts of this clonotype. The CDR3 loop is CASSLAGAKTYEQYF. The CDR3 nucleotides are TGTGCCAGCAGTCTAGCGGGAGCTAAGACCTACGAGCAGTACTTC. V is TRBV28 and J is TRBJ2-7; 10 nucleotides line up with TRBD2. The V gene's germline CDR1 is MDHEN and CDR2 SYDVKM. The CDR3 has 15 amino acids. Trimming cost V 5 bases and J 2 bases; bases outside gene matches: 6.

At least ten counts were recorded for this clonotype. The V call is TRBV6-5, the J call TRBJ1-4, with D possibly being TRBD1 (6 bases). The CDR3 has 17 residues. V dropped 8 bases and J dropped 5 bases, with 24 bases sitting between them. In germline, CDR1 is MNHEY, CDR2 SVGAGI. The CDR3 protein is CASGPRGQNVVNEKLFF. The CDR3 region has the DNA TGTGCCAGCGGTCCACGGGGACAAAACGTAGTAAATGAAAAACTGTTTTTT.